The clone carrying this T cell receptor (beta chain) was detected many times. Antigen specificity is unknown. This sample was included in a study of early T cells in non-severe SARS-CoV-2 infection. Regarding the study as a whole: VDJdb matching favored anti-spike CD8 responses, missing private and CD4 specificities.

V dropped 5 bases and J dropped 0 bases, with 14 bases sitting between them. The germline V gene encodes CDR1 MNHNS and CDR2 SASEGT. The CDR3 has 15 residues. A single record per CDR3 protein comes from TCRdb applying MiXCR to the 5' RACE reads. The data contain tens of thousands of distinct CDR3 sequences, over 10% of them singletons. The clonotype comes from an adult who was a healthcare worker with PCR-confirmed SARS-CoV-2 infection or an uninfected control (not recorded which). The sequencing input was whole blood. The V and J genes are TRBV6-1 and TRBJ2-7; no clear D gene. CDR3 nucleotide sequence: TGTGCCAGCAGTTCCCAAAGGGTAAGCTCCTACGAGCAGTACTTC. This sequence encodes CASSSQRVSSYEQYF.